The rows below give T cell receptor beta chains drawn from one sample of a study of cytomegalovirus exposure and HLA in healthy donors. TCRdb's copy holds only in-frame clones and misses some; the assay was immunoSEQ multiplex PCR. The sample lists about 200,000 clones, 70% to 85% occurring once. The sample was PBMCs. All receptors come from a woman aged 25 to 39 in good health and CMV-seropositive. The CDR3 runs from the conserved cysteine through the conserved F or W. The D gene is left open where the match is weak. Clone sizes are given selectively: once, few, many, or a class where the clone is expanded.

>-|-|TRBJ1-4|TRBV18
TGTGCCAGCTCACTATTCGACAGAGCAACTAATGAAAAACTGTTTTTT
CASSLFDRATNEKLFF
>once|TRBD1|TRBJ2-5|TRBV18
TGTGCCAGCTCACCCGGGACAGGGGGCCAAGAGACCCAGTACTTC
CASSPGTGGQETQYF
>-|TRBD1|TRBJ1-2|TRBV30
TGTGCCTGGATTTACCAGGGGGTAGTAGCTAACTATGGCTACACCTTC
CAWIYQGVVANYGYTF
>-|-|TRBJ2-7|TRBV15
TGTGCCACAAGCGCGGGACAGACCTACGAGCAGTACTTC
CATSAGQTYEQYF
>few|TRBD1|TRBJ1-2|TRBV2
TGTGCCAGCAGTGAAGCGTCAGGGGGCAGAAGTTATGGCTACACCTTC
CASSEASGGRSYGYTF
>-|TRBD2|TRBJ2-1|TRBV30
TGTGCCTGGAGTCCAGCCGGTAGCGGGAGGGCCAGGGTTAATGAGCAGTTCTTC
CAWSPAGSGRARVNEQFF
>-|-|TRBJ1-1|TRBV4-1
TGCGCCAGCAGCCAAGATCGGGGGGCAGGGTTGGTCACTGAAGCTTTCTTT
CASSQDRGAGLVTEAFF
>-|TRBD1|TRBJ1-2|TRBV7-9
TGTGCCAGCAGCTCCCCGGACAGGGTGTATGGCTACACCTTC
CASSSPDRVYGYTF
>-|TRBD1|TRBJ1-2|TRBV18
TGTGCCAGCTCACCAGGGACAGGACTTAACTATGGCTACACCTTC
CASSPGTGLNYGYTF
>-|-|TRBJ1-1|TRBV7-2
TGTGCCAGCAGCAAAGCAGGGAACACTGAAGCTTTCTTT
CASSKAGNTEAFF
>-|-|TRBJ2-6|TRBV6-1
TGTGCCAGCAGTGAAGTAGGGGCCGGGGCCAACGTCCTGACTTTC
CASSEVGAGANVLTF
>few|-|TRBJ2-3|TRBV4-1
TGCGCCAGCAGCCAGATCCCGGACAGTCGGCGGGATACGCAGTATTTT
CASSQIPDSRRDTQYF
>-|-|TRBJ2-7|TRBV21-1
TGTGCCAGCAGCAAAGCCTTTGGCCCCCCCTACGAGCAGTACTTC
CASSKAFGPPYEQYF
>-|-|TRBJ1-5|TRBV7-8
TGTGCCAGCAGCGCCACAGCCTCCAATCAGCCCCAGCATTTT
CASSATASNQPQHF
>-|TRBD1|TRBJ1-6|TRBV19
TGTGCCAGTAGTATCGGACAGGGGAATTCACCCCTCCACTTT
CASSIGQGNSPLHF
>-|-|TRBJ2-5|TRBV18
TGTGCCAGCTCACCGCCCTCACGGCAAGAGACCCAGTACTTC
CASSPPSRQETQYF